The present entry profiles one TCR beta chain with its context. As handled by the study authors: Reference gene primers were amplified, and this amplification served to estimate nucleated cell counts. Assay used: immunoSEQ multiplex PCR; TCRdb lists only in-frame clones, some missing. From that table come the V and J calls and clone size; the DNA was used to work out D and trimming. The data show some 350,000 clones, 88% seen once. These data belong to a study of blood T cell repertoires in COVID-19. From germline, CDR1 is GTSNPN and CDR2 SVGIG (reference sequence). The junction had 9 bases not matched to a gene; V was cut back by 1 base and J by 5 bases. The CDR3 totals 15 residues.

This chain uses TRBV30 with TRBJ1-2, with 8 bases identical to TRBD1. The sequence was obtained from a woman in her seventies with COVID-19, enrolled during active disease. The sequenced sample was peripheral blood. CDR3 DNA sequence: TGTGCCTGGAGTGCCACCCAGGGGGCAGGATATGGCTACACCTTC. It encodes CAWSATQGAGYGYTF.